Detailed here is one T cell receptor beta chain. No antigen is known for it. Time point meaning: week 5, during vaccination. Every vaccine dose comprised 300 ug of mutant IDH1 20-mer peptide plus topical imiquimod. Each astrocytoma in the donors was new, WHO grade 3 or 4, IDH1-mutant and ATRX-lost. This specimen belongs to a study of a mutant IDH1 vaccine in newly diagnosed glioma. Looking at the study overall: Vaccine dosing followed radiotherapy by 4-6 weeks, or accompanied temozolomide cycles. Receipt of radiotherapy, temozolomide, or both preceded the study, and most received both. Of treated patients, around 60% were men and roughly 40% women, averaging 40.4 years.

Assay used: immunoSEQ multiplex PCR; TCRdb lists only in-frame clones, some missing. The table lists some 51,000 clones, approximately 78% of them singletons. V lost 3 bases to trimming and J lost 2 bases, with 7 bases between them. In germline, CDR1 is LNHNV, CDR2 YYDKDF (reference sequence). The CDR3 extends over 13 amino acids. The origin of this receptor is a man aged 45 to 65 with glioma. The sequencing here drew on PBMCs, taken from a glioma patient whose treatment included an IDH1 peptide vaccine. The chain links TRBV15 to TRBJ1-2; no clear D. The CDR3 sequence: CATSSRQNYGYTF. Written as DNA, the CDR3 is TGTGCCACCAGCAGTAGGCAGAACTATGGCTACACCTTC.